Each of the 10 T cell receptor beta chains below was sequenced from the same sample in a study of PD-1 blockade in mismatch repair-deficient tumors. Here immunoSEQ multiplex PCR was the method, and the copy in TCRdb shows in-frame clones only, minus some. The table has 120,000 or so clones, approximately 86% seen once. This specimen consisted of peripheral blood, obtained 44 weeks after starting pembrolizumab. The receptors shown here come from an adult with mismatch repair-deficient cancer.

This chain links TRBV28 with TRBJ2-1, with a possible D match to TRBD2 (6 bases). The CDR3 sequence is 17 residues long. Germline V gene sequence: CDR1 MDHEN, CDR2 SYDVKM. V lost 1 base to trimming and J lost 2 bases, with 15 bases between them. The CDR3 nucleotides read TGTGCCAGCAGTTTATTGCGCGGGGTTGTAACCTACAATGAGCAGTTCTTC. As protein: CASSLLRGVVTYNEQFF. Drawing the rest from reference TRBV28 and TRBJ2-1, the complete variable domain is DVKVTQSSRYLVKRTGEKVFLECVQDMDHENMFWYRQDPGLGLRLIYFSYDVKMKEKGDIPEGYSVSREKKERFSLILESASTNQTSMYLCASSLLRGVVTYNEQFFGPGTRLTVL.

The chain uses TRBV20-1 and TRBJ2-3, with D uncertain. Germline loops: CDR1 DFQATT, CDR2 SNEGSKA (reference sequence). Trimming removed 5 bases at V and 2 bases at J, with 5 bases between. The CDR3 loop spans 11 amino acids. This CDR3 is CSAEPTDTQYF. The CDR3 coding sequence is TGCAGTGCTGAACCCACAGATACGCAGTATTTT.

This chain joins TRBV19 and TRBJ2-3, with a weak D call TRBD2 (6 bases). V dropped 5 bases and J dropped 4 bases, with 16 bases sitting between them. This CDR3 region has 15 residues. Germline CDR1 reads LNHDA; CDR2 reads SQIVND (reference sequence). In DNA form, the CDR3 reads TGTGCCAGTAGTTCTTCGGGGGAGTTCCCAGATACGCAGTATTTT. Its translation is CASSSSGEFPDTQYF.

The chain links TRBV28 to TRBJ2-1; D ambiguous. Germline V CDR1 and CDR2: MDHEN, SYDVKM. This CDR3 spans 14 amino acids. V lost 5 bases and J lost 5, with 13 bases in between. The CDR3, as DNA: TGTGCCAGCAGTCCCCACCTCTGGAACAATGAGCAGTTCTTC. Translation gives CASSPHLWNNEQFF.

The V call is TRBV5-6, the J call TRBJ1-1; no definite D call. Germline V lookup: CDR1 SGHDT, CDR2 YYEEEE. Between the trimmed V and J ends, which lost 0 bases and 1 base, there was a span of 4 bases. This CDR3 comprises 13 residues. CDR3 sequence: CASSLDRNTEAFF. The CDR3 nucleotides are TGTGCCAGCAGCTTGGACAGGAACACTGAAGCTTTCTTT.

V is TRBV2 and J is TRBJ1-2; D remains unclear. This CDR3 has 13 residues. Trimming left V 6 bases short and J 5 bases short, with 13 bases between. Germline V gene data show CDR1 as SNHLY and CDR2 as FYNNEI. DNA of the CDR3: TGTGCCAGCAGCGAACGGGATATTTATGGCTACACCTTC. It yields the protein CASSERDIYGYTF.

The chain has TRBV6-4 and TRBJ2-1; possible D gene TRBD1, 5 bases. The CDR3 totals 12 residues. The V gene's germline CDR1 is MRHNA and CDR2 SNTAGT. Trimming removed 6 bases from V and 9 bases from J, with 12 bases in between. The CDR3 loop reads CASRAGTGEQFF. The CDR3 nucleotides are TGTGCCAGCAGGGCCGGTACAGGTGAGCAGTTCTTC.

The chain uses TRBV11-3 and TRBJ1-3; 7 bases line up with TRBD1. Germline V gives CDR1 SGHNT, CDR2 YENEEA. Trimming cost V 5 bases and J 4 bases; bases outside gene matches: 11. The CDR3 is made up of 16 amino acids. CDR3 DNA sequence: TGTGCCAGCAGCGGACAGGACGGAGCGGGGGGAAACACCATATATTTT. This translates into CASSGQDGAGGNTIYF.

The chain uses TRBV9 and TRBJ2-5; 9 nucleotides match TRBD1. Germline V lookup: CDR1 SGDLS, CDR2 YYNGEE. V shed 3 bases, J shed 6 bases, and the junction held 9 bases outside the gene matches. The CDR3 covers 15 residues. The CDR3 sequence: CASSAGGGQGKTQYF. Written as DNA, the CDR3 is TGTGCCAGCAGCGCTGGGGGGGGACAGGGCAAGACCCAGTACTTC. Drawing the rest from reference TRBV9 and TRBJ2-5, the complete variable domain is DSGVTQTPKHLITATGQRVTLRCSPRSGDLSVYWYQQSLDQGLQFLIQYYNGEERAKGNILERFSAQQFPDLHSELNLSSLELGDSALYFCASSAGGGQGKTQYFGPGTRLLVL.

The chain carries TRBV6-5 and TRBJ2-2; D is perhaps TRBD1 (6 bases). V shed 2 bases and J shed 6 bases, with 10 bases lying between them. Germline V gene lookup returns CDR1 MNHEY and CDR2 SVGAGI. This CDR3 spans 14 amino acids. This chain's CDR3 is CASSYGSGAGELFF. The CDR3, as DNA: TGTGCCAGCAGTTACGGGTCAGGGGCCGGGGAGCTGTTTTTT.